The 20 T cell receptor beta chains given below trace back to one sample, sequenced in a study (dated by TCRdb to 2016 to 2018). The protocol used for the library was RT-PCR. Sequencing instrument: Illumina MiSeq. The raw public reads went through TCRdb reprocessing: fastp at Q25, MiXCR clone calling, in-frame beta chains kept. Identical CDR3 proteins give one entry, which carries the most common genes and DNA. Within this sample are more than 550,000 distinct CDR3 sequences, with approximately 15% of them counted one time only. 3.6% of the sample goes to the ten largest clones. The material sequenced was memory CD4+ T cells from blood. These receptors came from a female donor in good health, serving as a healthy control.

This clonotype was observed a few times. This rearrangement joins TRBV2 to TRBJ1-1; the D is unclear. V was cut by 4 bases and J by 3 bases, with 9 bases left in between. The CDR3 runs to 13 residues. Germline lookup yields CDR1 SNHLY and CDR2 FYNNEI. Written as DNA, the CDR3 is TGTGCCAGCAGTGCGACATTGGACACTGAAGCTTTCTTT. Amino acids: CASSATLDTEAFF.

For the CDR3, the DNA is TGTGCCAGCAGCCCCACAGGGGGCGGCGCTGAAGCTTTCTTT. Translating gives CASSPTGGGAEAFF. The chain uses TRBV11-2 and TRBJ1-1, with 9 positions matching TRBD1. CDR1 and CDR2 (germline): SGHAT, FQNNGV. The CDR3 extends over 14 amino acids. V shed 5 bases and J 6 bases; nucleotides not matched to a gene: 7.

This clonotype was counted at least ten times. This sequence joins TRBV20-1 and TRBJ2-5; tentative D call: TRBD2 (7 bases). Germline CDR1 and CDR2: DFQATT and SNEGSKA (reference sequence). The CDR3 has 13 amino acids. Trimming cost V 6 bases and J 4 bases, with 15 bases left between them. DNA for the CDR3: TGCAGTGCCCCGAGGGGGGGTGGAGAGACCCAGTACTTC. It codes for CSAPRGGGETQYF.

This clonotype has ten or more counts. V gene TRBV29-1 combines with J gene TRBJ1-3; a possible D gene is TRBD1 (6 bases). Germline CDR1 SQVTM, CDR2 ANQGSEA. The V gene lost 8 bases and the J gene lost 0 bases, with 14 bases spanning the gap. The CDR3 sequence is 14 residues long. CDR3 amino acids: CSSVGGVSGNTIYF. CDR3 DNA: TGCAGCAGTGTAGGGGGAGTCTCTGGAAACACCATATATTTT.

In this sample, this clonotype turned up many times. The chain is built from TRBV6-5 and TRBJ1-1, with TRBD1 as a possible D gene (6 bases). The CDR3 length is 15 residues. V was trimmed by 5 bases and J by 11 bases, leaving 24 bases between them. Germline V gives CDR1 MNHEY, CDR2 SVGAGI. The CDR3 coding sequence is TGTGCCAGCAGTCCGAACAGGGCCCCCTTAAAACTGGCTTTCTTT. Protein product: CASSPNRAPLKLAFF.

In this sample, this clonotype turned up a few times. The rearrangement joins TRBV3-1 to TRBJ2-7, with D possibly matching TRBD2 (6 bases). Trimming took 1 base from V and 6 from J, leaving 13 bases between them. The CDR3 contains 14 residues. CDR1 and CDR2 (germline): LGHDT, YNNKEL (reference sequence). The CDR3 region has the DNA TGTGCCAGCAGCCAAGGCTCGGGAGAAAGCGAGCAGTACTTC. Amino acids: CASSQGSGESEQYF.

This clonotype was observed a few times. The chain combines TRBV6-5 with TRBJ1-2; weak D call: TRBD1 (5 bases). Germline CDR1 is MNHEY and CDR2 is SVGAGI. The V gene lost 9 bases and the J gene lost 6 bases, with 14 bases spanning the gap. This CDR3 has 12 residues. The CDR3 DNA reads TGTGCCAGTACTAAGAGGGGAGATGGCTACACCTTC. It encodes CASTKRGDGYTF.

This clonotype was counted a few times. V usage is TRBV9 and J usage is TRBJ1-1; D not resolved. From germline, CDR1 is SGDLS and CDR2 YYNGEE. V shed 2 bases and J shed 0 bases, with 14 bases lying between them. The CDR3 covers 16 residues. The CDR3 nucleotides are TGTGCCAGCAGCGTTTTTAGGTCCTCCATGAACACTGAAGCTTTCTTT. Translating gives CASSVFRSSMNTEAFF.

This clonotype was seen at least ten times. This chain links TRBV7-9 with TRBJ1-4; D not resolved. Deletions cut 5 bases from V and 10 bases from J, with 17 bases between. Germline loops: CDR1 SEHNR, CDR2 FQNEAQ (reference sequence). The CDR3 has 14 amino acids. The CDR3 reads CASSLTGSLGKLFF. The DNA for the CDR3 is TGTGCCAGCAGCCTAACCGGGTCCCTCGGAAAACTGTTTTTT.

This clonotype was counted at least ten times. The gene calls are TRBV20-1 and TRBJ2-1; the match to TRBD2 covers 8 bases. The CDR3 is 16 residues long. The V segment lost 5 bases and the J segment 6 bases; nucleotides outside the gene matches: 15. In germline, CDR1 is DFQATT, CDR2 SNEGSKA (reference sequence). CDR3 DNA: TGCAGTGCTCCCCCGGCTTCAGCGGGAGCTGGCAATGAGCAGTTCTTC. It translates to CSAPPASAGAGNEQFF.

The sample holds a few counts of this clonotype. This chain connects TRBV9 to TRBJ2-7, with 8 bases aligning to TRBD2. Germline V gives CDR1 SGDLS, CDR2 YYNGEE. With V trimmed by 0 bases and J by 3 bases, 5 bases remained unmatched. The CDR3 has 15 amino acids. This CDR3 reads CASSVAGTSGYEQYF. CDR3 DNA: TGTGCCAGCAGCGTAGCCGGGACTAGTGGCTACGAGCAGTACTTC.

This clonotype was picked up many times. The chain links TRBV7-2 to TRBJ2-1; D not certain. Looked up from germline, CDR1 is SGHTA and CDR2 is FQGNSA. This CDR3 is built from 15 residues. V was clipped by 7 bases and J by 5 bases, with 18 bases between them. The CDR3 is CASTYPGGAHNEQFF. Here the CDR3 DNA reads TGTGCCAGCACCTACCCGGGTGGAGCTCACAATGAGCAGTTCTTC.

This clonotype was detected only a few times. This sequence joins TRBV27 and TRBJ2-7; D is perhaps TRBD1 (6 bases). The CDR3 extends over 13 amino acids. V was trimmed by 5 bases and J by 3 bases, leaving 11 bases between them. CDR1 and CDR2 (germline): MNHEY, SMNVEV (reference sequence). The CDR3 here is CASSASQGYEQYF. CDR3 nucleotide sequence: TGTGCCAGCAGTGCCTCACAGGGCTACGAGCAGTACTTC.

The V gene is TRBV20-1, the J gene TRBJ1-4; tentatively, D is TRBD1 (5 bases). The V and J ends lost 6 bases and 7 bases respectively, with 18 bases between them. This CDR3 region has 14 residues. CDR1 is DFQATT, CDR2 SNEGSKA, per germline (reference sequence). The CDR3 DNA sequence: TGCAGTGCAGGGGACTCAGGGCGAGGTGAAAAACTGTTTTTT. Amino acids: CSAGDSGRGEKLFF.

The rearrangement joins TRBV28 to TRBJ2-7; 7 positions match TRBD1. Trimming cost V 7 bases and J 2 bases; bases outside gene matches: 8. Germline-derived CDR1 and CDR2 are MDHEN and SYDVKM. This CDR3 has 14 amino acids. The CDR3: CASKSTGQPYEQYF. DNA for the CDR3: TGTGCCAGCAAGTCAACGGGACAGCCCTACGAGCAGTACTTC. Using reference TRBV28 and TRBJ2-7 for the parts outside the CDR3, the full variable domain is DVKVTQSSRYLVKRTGEKVFLECVQDMDHENMFWYRQDPGLGLRLIYFSYDVKMKEKGDIPEGYSVSREKKERFSLILESASTNQTSMYLCASKSTGQPYEQYFGPGTRLTVT.

The chain links TRBV7-9 to TRBJ2-4, with 11 bases that match TRBD2. V dropped 1 base and J dropped 0; count of bases not matched to a gene: 8. Germline CDR1 SEHNR, CDR2 FQNEAQ (reference sequence). CDR3 length: 19 amino acids. For the CDR3, the DNA is TGTGCCAGCAGCTTAGGTGGTAGCGGGAGGGCCTCAGCCAAAAACATTCAGTACTTC. This codes for CASSLGGSGRASAKNIQYF.

This clonotype came up a few times. This sequence joins TRBV6-5 and TRBJ1-6; no definite D call. CDR3 length: 18 amino acids. Deletions cut 0 bases from V and 0 bases from J, with 12 bases between. Germline CDR1 reads MNHEY; CDR2 reads SVGAGI. CDR3 coding DNA: TGTGCCAGCAGTTACTCGGGTTACCAGAGCTCCTATAATTCACCCCTCCACTTT. It translates to CASSYSGYQSSYNSPLHF.

This rearrangement joins TRBV5-6 to TRBJ1-6; D gene uncertain. Germline-derived CDR1 and CDR2 are SGHDT and YYEEEE. V was shortened by 3 bases and J by 8 bases, with 12 bases between the two germline ends. The CDR3 extends over 14 amino acids. In DNA form, the CDR3 reads TGTGCCAGCAGCTCTACGGCCCTCTATTCACCCCTCCACTTT. Protein product: CASSSTALYSPLHF.

This clonotype was found a few times. The chain has TRBV18 and TRBJ1-1; unclear D gene. Germline-derived CDR1 and CDR2 are KGHSH and LQKENI. The germline V and J ends were trimmed by 1 base and 0 bases, with 12 bases remaining between them. This CDR3 is 16 amino acids long. The CDR3 DNA reads TGTGCCAGCTCACCACAACCGGGAACCATGAACACTGAAGCTTTCTTT. Its translation: CASSPQPGTMNTEAFF.

J is TRBJ2-7 and V is TRBV29-1, with 8 bases aligning to TRBD2. There are 14 residues in the CDR3. The J segment lost 6 bases and the V segment lost 8 bases, leaving 15 bases of the junction unmatched. Looked up from germline, CDR1 is SQVTM and CDR2 is ANQGSEA. CDR3 residues: CSIPGGSGRGEQYF. In DNA form, the CDR3 reads TGCAGCATCCCCGGAGGCAGCGGGAGAGGCGAGCAGTACTTC.